This T cell receptor beta chain is drawn from a study of glioma-infiltrating T cells (TCRdb year 2016). As for the study more broadly: The study sequenced TCR alpha- and beta-chain repertoires from glioma tissue, from non-neoplastic brain tissue and from matched peripheral blood mononuclear cells. To measure how far tissue and blood T-cell populations diverged, each tissue-infiltrating repertoire was compared against the peripheral blood repertoire of the same patient. Three low-grade glioma patients, several primary glioblastoma patients, and three non-glioma patients who contributed non-neoplastic brain tissue made up the paired cohort. What the authors observed across the whole study: Group comparisons were based on small numbers of patients: three non-neoplastic, three low-grade glioma and eight glioblastoma patients. Only a very small number of CDR3 sequences turned up in both tissue and blood, a result put down to high CDR3 diversity combined with limited sampling. VJ-independent divergence between tissue and blood was found to be below expectation in non-neoplastic patients but above expectation in all gliomas, particularly low-grade gliomas.

The iRepertoire nested amplicon-rescue multiplex PCR (arm-PCR) platform was used to amplify TCR alpha and beta CDR3 regions from RNA. One-step reverse transcription and amplification used about 90-450 ng of tissue mRNA or PBMC total RNA as input. Following bead purification, Illumina adapters were added through a secondary multiplex PCR, and the libraries were then gel-purified between 200 and 400 bp. The libraries contained internal 6-nucleotide barcodes that were used for demultiplexing. Sequencing of libraries was performed on an Illumina MiSeq with 2x220 or 2x250 nucleotide paired-end reads. On the authors' methods: Paired reads were merged using FLASH 1.2.11 and aligned with BWA-MEM to the GRCh37 human genome, and TRA and TRB reads were then extracted. V and J assignment used an IMGT-derived reference of cassette sequences and CDR3 motifs that included pseudogenes. Three-frame translation of reads was performed, and productive CDR3s were defined as those with a C...FGXG motif and no stop codons. Clonotypes were defined as unique combinations of V-J cassette pair and CDR3 amino acid sequence. Filtering of reads was based on Hamming distance, with the threshold set by the sequence error rate of each sample in mapped regions. The raw public data were reprocessed by TCRdb itself: fastp quality trimming at Q25, MiXCR clonotype calling, in-frame beta chains only. Rows with one shared CDR3 protein collapse into an entry with the most common genes and DNA. TCRdb assigned the V and J calls; the authors' analysis was not used. This sample holds roughly 120,000 distinct CDR3 sequences; less than 30% were observed only once. 35% of the sample lies in the top ten.

There are many counts of this clonotype. The antigen this receptor binds is unknown. Base qualities were left out, and no much larger clone turns up one base away. Sequences were obtained from glioma tissue, nonneoplastic brain tissue, or PBMCs (not recorded which). The TCR comes from a human donor with low-grade glioma or glioblastoma, undergoing nonglioma brain surgery, or in good health (not recorded which).

The CDR3 in this case is CASSVTGGAVTGELFF. The nucleotide sequence reads TGTGCCAGCAGCGTTACAGGGGGCGCAGTCACCGGGGAGCTGTTTTTT. The chain is made from TRBV7-2 and TRBJ2-2, with 9 junctional bases fitting TRBD1. The germline V end is reduced by 5 bases and the J end by 4 bases; junction bases left unmatched: 8. The CDR3 sequence holds 16 residues, the cysteine and phenylalanine included. This entry keeps only the CDR3 DNA: 48 bases, framed from base 1. Looking up the germline V gene yields CDR1 SGHTA and CDR2 FQGNSA.